The present T cell receptor beta chain was sequenced within a study of CD8+ T cells in alopecia areata. CDR1 is SEHNR and CDR2 is FQNEAQ in the germline V gene (reference sequence). The CDR3 has 15 amino acids. The germline V and J ends were trimmed by 1 base and 6 bases, with 13 bases remaining between them. Researchers gathered lesional scalp punch biopsies and peripheral blood from patients with alopecia areata. The sequencing template was cDNA reverse transcribed from extracted RNA. Assay: immunoSEQ multiplex PCR; the TCRdb copy retains only in-frame clones and omits some. Among fewer than 90,000 clones listed, about 53% were seen once. The sample holds a few counts of this clone.

This TCR was recovered from a human donor with alopecia areata. The sample was NKG2D-high CD8+ T cells sorted from blood. The rearrangement uses TRBV7-9 and TRBJ2-1; maybe TRBD2 (5 bases). Written as DNA, the CDR3 is TGTGCCAGCAGCTTAGTGGATTGGACTGCCAATGAGCAGTTCTTC. Amino acids: CASSLVDWTANEQFF.